The TCR beta chain under discussion was sequenced for a study of blood T cells in healthy people across ages. The second PCR ran roughly 6 to 11 cycles with a sample-barcoded 5' primer and J-beta primers. TCRdb reprocessed the 5' RACE reads with MiXCR, giving one entry per CDR3 protein. The repertoire has about 670,000 distinct CDR3 sequences, around 41% of them found once; the top ten carry about 30%. V was pared by 4 bases and J by 4 bases, with 10 bases of the junction left unmatched. Germline lookup yields CDR1 MNHEY and CDR2 SVGAGI. The CDR3 covers 16 residues. General study findings and limits: Not knowing donor CMV status may have confounded expanded clonotype changes. Both naive CD4+ cell counts and diversity were greater in long-lived donors than in aged donors.

Of note for this clonotype: Its specificity is not known.

The receptor comes from a man older than 75 in good health. Sequencing input: blood. The chain uses TRBV6-5 and TRBJ2-1, with 7 nucleotides matching TRBD1. The CDR3 here is CASSSRRQGGYNEQFF. CDR3 DNA: TGTGCCAGCAGTTCCCGGCGACAGGGCGGATACAATGAGCAGTTCTTC.